This T cell receptor (beta chain) came from a study of tissue T cells after allogeneic stem cell transplantation. Study-wide results and caveats: The study did not identify alloreactive or antigen-specific tissue TCRs, and some clones might be persisting host cells.

Time point reported: mouse harvest day 7 after allogeneic transplant. Each mouse received 10^7 T-cell-depleted marrow cells plus 10^6 splenic CD5+ T cells by tail vein. This mouse GVHD model was MHC-mismatched B6 to BALB/c, profiled day 7 or 14. Trimming took off 5 bases at V and 0 bases at J, with 11 bases between the two ends. CDR3 length: 14 amino acids. In germline, CDR1 is SGHND, CDR2 FRSKSL. Only in-frame clones appear in the TCRdb table, and some are missing; sequencing was by immunoSEQ multiplex PCR. The sample has over 5,500 clones; about 50% are singletons. This clone was recorded a few times. The antigen is undetermined. The genes and germline here are from mouse. The observed sequence ends 1 residue before the CDR3 terminus, with the missing tail filled in from the germline J gene.

Sequencing used gut tissue. The receptor was derived from a female BALB/c mouse given C57BL/6 T cells with graft-versus-host disease after an allogeneic hematopoietic cell transplant. The chain links TRBV15 to TRBJ2-7, with a possible D match to TRBD2 (5 bases). Partial CDR3 DNA: TGTGCCAGCAGTCGCTGGGAGAGCTCCTATGAACAGTAC. It specifies CASSRWESSYEQY. The whole CDR3 protein is CASSRWESSYEQYF.